The 18 T cell receptor beta chains below all came from one sample that was sequenced in a study of early T cells in non-severe SARS-CoV-2 infection. TCRdb processed the 5' RACE reads anew with MiXCR; each CDR3 protein has one entry. The table shows 70,000 to 95,000 distinct CDR3 sequences, with around 16% occurring only once. Sequencing input: whole blood. Receptor source: an adult who was a healthcare worker with PCR-confirmed SARS-CoV-2 infection or an uninfected control (not recorded which).

This rearrangement joins TRBV4-1 to TRBJ1-4; TRBD1 matches 12 bases. Germline V lookup: CDR1 MGHRA, CDR2 YSYEKL. This CDR3 is 17 amino acids long. V dropped 4 bases and J dropped 6; count of bases not matched to a gene: 9. The CDR3 protein is CASSLAGTGGADEKLFF. The DNA of the CDR3 is TGCGCCAGCAGCCTAGCCGGGACAGGGGGCGCGGATGAAAAACTGTTTTTT.

This clonotype came up a few times. The V call is TRBV3-1, the J call TRBJ1-2; 8 positions agree with TRBD1. Germline CDR1 LGHDT, CDR2 YNNKEL (reference sequence). Trimming at V came to 4 bases and at J to 7 bases, leaving 11 bases not matched to a gene. This CDR3 spans 15 amino acids. CDR3 in DNA: TGTGCCAGCAGCCCAAAGCCTCGGACAGGGACTGGCTACACCTTC. This codes for CASSPKPRTGTGYTF.

The rearrangement uses TRBV28 and TRBJ1-4; no definite D call. V was trimmed by 3 bases and J by 4 bases, leaving 9 bases between them. Germline V gene data show CDR1 as MDHEN and CDR2 as SYDVKM. The CDR3 totals 14 residues. The CDR3 region has the DNA TGTGCCAGCAGTTTGGGAGTCGGTAATGAAAAACTGTTTTTT. Its translation is CASSLGVGNEKLFF.

CDR3 bases: TGTGCCAGCAGCCAAGCTCCATTATCTGAGCAGTACTTC. This gives the protein CASSQAPLSEQYF. The gene calls are TRBV3-1 and TRBJ2-7; D call uncertain. The CDR3 contains 13 residues. Trimming left V 1 base short and J 7 bases short, with 11 bases between. Looked up from germline, CDR1 is LGHDT and CDR2 is YNNKEL (reference sequence).

The chain recombines TRBV6-1 with TRBJ1-6; D not resolved. Germline values: CDR1 MNHNS, CDR2 SASEGT. The V end was cut by 3 bases, the J end by 4 bases, with 4 bases between. This CDR3 is 13 amino acids long. The CDR3 DNA reads as TGTGCCAGCAGTGAGGTTTATAATTCACCCCTCCACTTT. Translation: CASSEVYNSPLHF.

This clonotype has only one observation. The V and J genes are TRBV5-1 and TRBJ2-7, with 12 bases that match TRBD1. With 2 bases clipped from V and 5 bases from J, the junction kept 5 bases outside the gene matches. Germline CDR1 is SGHRS and CDR2 is YFSETQ. This CDR3 comprises 15 residues. The CDR3 region has the DNA TGCGCCAGCAGCTTCGGGGGACAGGGGGCGGACGAGCAGTACTTC. This codes for CASSFGGQGADEQYF.

This chain joins TRBV5-1 and TRBJ1-6; a weak D match, TRBD1 (5 bases). The V gene lost 0 bases and the J gene lost 8 bases, with 12 bases spanning the gap. Germline V gives CDR1 SGHRS, CDR2 YFSETQ. This CDR3 comprises 15 residues. CDR3 protein: CASSLDGREHSPLHF. The DNA of the CDR3 is TGCGCCAGCAGCTTGGATGGCAGGGAACATTCACCCCTCCACTTT.

V gene TRBV19 combines with J gene TRBJ1-4; weak D call: TRBD1 (6 bases). Germline CDR1 LNHDA, CDR2 SQIVND (reference sequence). The CDR3 runs to 14 residues. The ends were cut back, 4 bases at V and 8 bases at J, with 14 bases in the middle. CDR3 bases: TGTGCCAGTAGTACCGGGGACATCGACGAAAAACTGTTTTTT. Translated, it gives CASSTGDIDEKLFF.

This clonotype came up a few times. The chain joins TRBV7-8 to TRBJ2-1, with D perhaps matching TRBD2 (7 bases). Trimming cost V 1 base and J 12 bases, with 16 bases left between them. The CDR3 is made up of 14 amino acids. In germline, CDR1 is SGHVS, CDR2 FQNEAQ. CDR3 DNA sequence: TGTGCCAGCAGCTTAGGAGACAGGCCTAGCGGGCAGTTCTTC. This translates into CASSLGDRPSGQFF.

The rearrangement joins TRBV24-1 to TRBJ2-2, with D possibly matching TRBD1 (6 bases). V shed 0 bases and J shed 3 bases, with 19 bases lying between them. CDR1 and CDR2 from the germline V gene are KGHDR and SFDVKD. The CDR3 is 19 residues long. This chain's CDR3 is CATSDLGGRDRIYTGELFF. As DNA, the CDR3 is TGTGCCACCAGTGATTTGGGTGGTAGAGACAGGATTTACACCGGGGAGCTGTTTTTT.

This clonotype came up a few times. The chain links TRBV4-1 to TRBJ2-7; 9 nucleotides match TRBD2. CDR3 size: 16 residues. Germline-derived CDR1 and CDR2 are MGHRA and YSYEKL. V was clipped by 0 bases and J by 4 bases; unmatched bases: 7. CDR3 region: CASSQEVGTSRYEQYF. The DNA for the CDR3 is TGCGCCAGCAGCCAAGAGGTCGGGACTAGCCGTTACGAGCAGTACTTC.

This clonotype turned up a few times. The CDR3 region has the DNA TGTGCCAGCAGTCCCCAGGGGACAGGGGGAAACACCGGGGAGCTGTTTTTT. This encodes CASSPQGTGGNTGELFF. The chain employs TRBV28 and TRBJ2-2, with TRBD1 matching 11 bases. CDR3 length: 17 residues. Trimming removed 5 bases from V and 2 bases from J; junction bases left unmatched: 7. Germline lookup yields CDR1 MDHEN and CDR2 SYDVKM. Full variable domain (missing parts from reference TRBV28 and TRBJ2-2): DVKVTQSSRYLVKRTGEKVFLECVQDMDHENMFWYRQDPGLGLRLIYFSYDVKMKEKGDIPEGYSVSREKKERFSLILESASTNQTSMYLCASSPQGTGGNTGELFFGEGSRLTVL.

This clonotype was seen a few times. At one end, the junction sequence differs from germline, possibly due to a read error. The V call is TRBV11-2, the J call TRBJ2-5; a weak D match, TRBD1 (6 bases). The length of the CDR3 is 14 residues. The germline V gene has CDR1 SGHAT and CDR2 FQNNGV. CDR3 region: CASSLDRFIETQYF. For the CDR3, the DNA is TGTGCCAGCAGCCTAGACAGGTTCATTGAGACCCAGTACTTC.

The gene calls are TRBV18 and TRBJ1-6; D not certain. The CDR3 has 13 residues. V was trimmed by 2 bases and J by 5 bases, leaving 4 bases between them. Germline CDR1 reads KGHSH; CDR2 reads LQKENI. This CDR3 reads CASSPTDNSPLHF. The CDR3 region has the DNA TGTGCCAGCTCACCAACAGATAATTCACCCCTCCACTTT.

The CDR3 bases are TGCGCCAGCAGCTCGCTGGACTTCACGGGGGGCAATGAGCAGTTCTTC. Translating gives CASSSLDFTGGNEQFF. The chain joins TRBV5-1 to TRBJ2-1, with 7 bases lining up with TRBD2. The ends lost 3 bases at V and 6 bases at J; junction bases unmatched: 12. This CDR3 contains 16 residues. Germline V gene sequence: CDR1 SGHRS, CDR2 YFSETQ.

The genes are TRBV28 and TRBJ1-1; weak D call: TRBD1 (5 bases). CDR1 is MDHEN and CDR2 is SYDVKM in the germline V gene. Trimming stripped 3 bases from V and 0 bases from J, with 14 bases between. The CDR3 runs 16 residues. The DNA for the CDR3 is TGTGCCAGCAGTTTTTCACCGACAGACATGAACACTGAAGCTTTCTTT. Translated, it gives CASSFSPTDMNTEAFF.

This rearrangement joins TRBV24-1 to TRBJ2-1; a possible D gene is TRBD2 (5 bases). This CDR3 has 15 residues. Germline V gives CDR1 KGHDR, CDR2 SFDVKD. V shed 1 base and J shed 1 base, with 7 bases lying between them. CDR3 protein: CATSDFRDSYNEQFF. The CDR3 nucleotides are TGTGCCACCAGTGATTTCCGGGATTCCTACAATGAGCAGTTCTTC.

This rearrangement joins TRBV6-2 or TRBV6-3 to TRBJ2-1; D remains unclear. Between the trimmed V and J ends, which lost 0 bases and 10 bases, there was a span of 7 bases. Germline V CDR1 and CDR2: MNHEY, SVGEGT. CDR3 length: 12 amino acids. The CDR3 DNA is TGTGCCAGCAGTTACTCGAACAGAGAGCAGTTCTTC. This translates into CASSYSNREQFF.